The sequence of this T cell receptor (beta chain) was determined in a study of blood T cell repertoires in COVID-19. Looking at the study overall: From T cells, B-cell-depleted T cells, or PBMCs came the material, which was cDNA or gDNA.

This CDR3 has 14 amino acids. Germline CDR1 reads MDHEN; CDR2 reads SYDVKM. V shed 2 bases, J shed 7 bases, and the junction held 8 bases outside the gene matches. The assay was immunoSEQ multiplex PCR, and TCRdb's table has in-frame clones only and misses some. The data show about 120,000 clones, with 85% to 90% seen just once and around 30% held by the top ten. The V gene is TRBV28, the J gene TRBJ2-7, with TRBD1 matching 7 bases. This receptor was taken from an older man with active or convalescent COVID-19. The sequenced sample was peripheral blood. The CDR3 loop is CASSLTGEKGEQYF. The CDR3 nucleotides are TGTGCCAGCAGTTTAACAGGGGAGAAGGGGGAGCAGTACTTC.